This entry lists 20 T cell receptor beta chains sequenced from one sample in a study of T cell responses to AZD1222 COVID-19 vaccine. Generated by immunoSEQ multiplex PCR, the TCRdb table keeps only in-frame clones and is missing some. The data hold 130,000 or so clones, with roughly 90% observed a single time. Specimen: peripheral blood, collected on day 0 of AZD1222 vaccination. The receptors come from an adult in good health.

The chain employs TRBV12-2 and TRBJ1-5; TRBD1, the table's D call, was not compared with the DNA. TRBV12-2 is a pseudogene segment. The CDR3 spans 15 residues. For the CDR3, the DNA is TGTGCAAGTCGCTTAATTGGGACAGGGGATCAGCCCCAGCATTTT. This translates into CASRLIGTGDQPQHF.

In DNA form, the CDR3 reads TGTGCCAGCAGTACCTCCTACGAGCAGTACTTC. This codes for CASSTSYEQYF. This sequence joins TRBV28 and TRBJ2-7; D is uncertain. The V and J ends lost 5 bases and 0 bases respectively, with 2 bases between them. Germline V lookup: CDR1 MDHEN, CDR2 SYDVKM. The CDR3 length is 11 residues.

The chain couples TRBV13 to TRBJ2-3; D unclear. This CDR3 contains 13 residues. Per germline, CDR1 PRHDT and CDR2 FYEKMQ (reference sequence). Trimming stripped 2 bases from V and 2 bases from J, with 5 bases between. CDR3 amino acids: CASSLPPTDTQYF. The CDR3 nucleotides read TGTGCCAGCAGCTTACCACCCACAGATACGCAGTATTTT.

The V call is TRBV4-1, the J call TRBJ2-1; D call uncertain. V was pared by 1 base and J by 8 bases, with 12 bases between. The germline CDR1 and CDR2 sequences are MGHRA and YSYEKL. The CDR3 is 14 residues long. CDR3 amino acids: CASSQGVAVDEQFF. The CDR3 nucleotides are TGCGCCAGCAGCCAAGGCGTCGCCGTGGATGAGCAGTTCTTC.

V is TRBV11-1 and J is TRBJ1-5; D is undetermined. Trimming stripped 10 bases from V and 4 bases from J, with 17 bases between. The CDR3 sequence is 14 residues long. Germline V gene data show CDR1 as SGHAT and CDR2 as FQDESV (reference sequence). The CDR3 spells CATPRVSKNQPQHF. CDR3 bases: TGTGCCACCCCCCGGGTTTCAAAAAATCAGCCCCAGCATTTT.

V is TRBV11-2 and J is TRBJ2-1; 8 bases are shared with TRBD2. This CDR3 is 13 amino acids long. Germline CDR1 and CDR2: SGHAT and FQNNGV. J lost 8 bases, V lost 11 bases, and 11 bases had no gene match. The CDR3 is CAGSGTRVHEQFF. The DNA for the CDR3 is TGTGCCGGCTCCGGGACTAGGGTCCATGAGCAGTTCTTC.

The chain couples TRBV5-1 to TRBJ2-1, with a weak D call TRBD1 (6 bases). This CDR3 region has 14 residues. Germline CDR1 is SGHRS and CDR2 is YFSETQ. Trimming took off 4 bases at V and 5 bases at J, with 13 bases between the two ends. The CDR3 here is CASSHGAGDNEQFF. CDR3 DNA: TGCGCCAGCAGCCACGGGGCAGGGGACAATGAGCAGTTCTTC.

The chain carries TRBV7-2 and TRBJ1-5; 8 nucleotides align to TRBD1. CDR3 length: 19 amino acids. From germline, CDR1 is SGHTA and CDR2 FQGNSA. V trimming: 5 bases; J trimming: 3 bases; junction bases outside the gene matches: 18. The CDR3 nucleotides read TGTGCCAGCAGCCCTCTCCAGGGGGCATTTAGGCAATTCAATCAGCCCCAGCATTTT. The encoded protein is CASSPLQGAFRQFNQPQHF.

This chain's CDR3 is CASSQDRRTHYGYTF. In DNA, the CDR3 is TGCGCCAGCAGCCAAGATCGGAGGACCCACTATGGCTACACCTTC. The chain joins TRBV4-3 to TRBJ1-2, with unresolved D. V shed 0 bases and J shed 3 bases, with 11 bases lying between them. This CDR3 is 15 amino acids long. Germline CDR1 LGHNA, CDR2 YSLEER.

This chain uses TRBV24-1 with TRBJ1-5, with D hard to call. V lost 4 bases to trimming and J lost 3 bases, with 12 bases between them. This CDR3 spans 15 amino acids. Germline V gives CDR1 KGHDR, CDR2 SFDVKD. The DNA for the CDR3 is TGTGCCACCAGTGAGATCCCCTATTTCAATCAGCCCCAGCATTTT. As protein: CATSEIPYFNQPQHF.

The CDR3 bases are TGTGCCAGCAGCCCCTCGGACCGCACAGATACGCAGTATTTT. It encodes CASSPSDRTDTQYF. V is TRBV7-2 and J is TRBJ2-3; D is undetermined. V gave up 5 bases and J gave up 1 base, with 10 bases separating them. This CDR3 comprises 14 residues. CDR1 is SGHTA and CDR2 is FQGNSA in the germline V gene.

This clone has only a few counts. V usage is TRBV27 and J usage is TRBJ1-5; D not resolved. V shed 6 bases and J shed 0 bases, with 15 bases lying between them. This CDR3 spans 16 amino acids. Germline CDR1 is MNHEY and CDR2 is SMNVEV (reference sequence). The CDR3 DNA sequence: TGTGCCAGCAGAGTATCAGGATCTTATAGCAATCAGCCCCAGCATTTT. This gives the protein CASRVSGSYSNQPQHF.

V is TRBV19 and J is TRBJ2-1; 10 nucleotides match TRBD2. Looked up from germline, CDR1 is LNHDA and CDR2 is SQIVND (reference sequence). The V segment lost 5 bases and the J segment 4 bases; nucleotides outside the gene matches: 5. There are 15 residues in the CDR3. The CDR3 region is CASSALAGEYNEQFF. In DNA form, the CDR3 reads TGTGCCAGTAGTGCTCTAGCGGGAGAGTACAATGAGCAGTTCTTC.

The rearrangement uses TRBV27 and TRBJ1-2; D possibly corresponds to TRBD1 (6 bases). The germline gives CDR1 MNHEY, CDR2 SMNVEV (reference sequence). This CDR3 region has 13 residues. Trimming shortened V by 2 bases and J by 6 bases, and 10 bases separated the two germline ends. CDR3 bases: TGTGCCAGCAGTTTAACGGGGGCCGATGGCTACACCTTC. Amino acid sequence: CASSLTGADGYTF.

V and J are TRBV6-1 and TRBJ2-3; D remains ambiguous. V lost 1 base to trimming and J lost 4 bases, with 9 bases between them. Germline V gene data show CDR1 as MNHNS and CDR2 as SASEGT. The CDR3 has 14 residues. In DNA form, the CDR3 reads TGTGCCAGCAGTGAAGGGCTAGGCCCAGATACGCAGTATTTT. Translating it yields CASSEGLGPDTQYF.

This clone was observed a single time. The V gene is TRBV6-6, the J gene TRBJ1-4; D gene ambiguous. Germline V gene lookup returns CDR1 MNHNY and CDR2 SVGAGI (reference sequence). The CDR3 spans 13 residues. The germline V and J ends were trimmed by 2 bases and 4 bases, with 5 bases remaining between them. In nucleotides, the CDR3 is TGTGCCAGCAGTTACGGGTTTAATGAAAAACTGTTTTTT. Its protein is CASSYGFNEKLFF.

J is TRBJ2-1 and V is TRBV6-8, with D possibly TRBD1 on 6 matching bases. Germline V gene data show CDR1 as MNHGY and CDR2 as SAAAGT. V was cut by 2 bases and J by 2 bases, with 10 bases left in between. This CDR3 is 15 amino acids long. As DNA, the CDR3 is TGTGCCAGCAGTTACGGGACACTTACCTACAATGAGCAGTTCTTC. Translation gives CASSYGTLTYNEQFF.

The chain combines TRBV7-2 with TRBJ2-3; D remains ambiguous. V lost 0 bases and J lost 2, with 6 bases in between. Germline CDR1 is SGHTA and CDR2 is FQGNSA. This CDR3 comprises 14 residues. The CDR3 region has the DNA TGTGCCAGCAGCTTAGCGGGGAACACAGATACGCAGTATTTT. Translation gives CASSLAGNTDTQYF.

V gene TRBV4-3 combines with J gene TRBJ1-3; 7 nucleotides agree with TRBD1. V shed 1 base, J shed 0 bases, and the junction held 3 bases outside the gene matches. The germline V gene encodes CDR1 LGHNA and CDR2 YSLEER. This CDR3 contains 16 residues. The CDR3 sequence is CASSQAGTASGNTIYF. The CDR3 nucleotides are TGCGCCAGCAGCCAAGCAGGGACAGCCTCTGGAAACACCATATATTTT.

The rearrangement joins TRBV3-1 (or the pseudogene TRBV3-2) to TRBJ1-3, with D unclear. V gave up 3 bases and J gave up 0 bases, with 3 bases separating them. CDR1 is LGHDT and CDR2 is YNNKEL in the germline V gene (reference sequence). The CDR3 consists of 13 residues. Here the CDR3 reads CASSQNSGNTIYF. The CDR3 coding sequence is TGTGCCAGCAGCCAGAACTCTGGAAACACCATATATTTT.